This T cell receptor beta chain appears in the sequencing data of a study of blood T cell repertoires in COVID-19. Per the original data handling: From reference gene primer amplification, estimates of nucleated cell counts were derived. Libraries were prepared by immunoSEQ multiplex PCR; TCRdb keeps only in-frame clonotypes and omits some of them. V, J and clone size are taken as reported in that table, and D and trimming were inferred from the DNA itself. Here the sample spans around 300,000 clones, roughly 88% being singletons. The V segment lost 3 bases and the J segment 9 bases; nucleotides outside the gene matches: 9. The V gene's germline CDR1 is MGHRA and CDR2 YSYEKL. The CDR3 contains 15 residues.

The J gene is TRBJ2-4, the V gene TRBV4-1, with TRBD1 matching over 9 bases. The origin of this receptor is a man aged 25 to 40 who had recovered from COVID-19. Source material: PBMCs or T cells enriched from blood (not recorded which). As DNA, the CDR3 is TGCGCCAGCAGCCACTTGGACCGACAGGGGGGCATTCAGTACTTC. It is translated as CASSHLDRQGGIQYF.